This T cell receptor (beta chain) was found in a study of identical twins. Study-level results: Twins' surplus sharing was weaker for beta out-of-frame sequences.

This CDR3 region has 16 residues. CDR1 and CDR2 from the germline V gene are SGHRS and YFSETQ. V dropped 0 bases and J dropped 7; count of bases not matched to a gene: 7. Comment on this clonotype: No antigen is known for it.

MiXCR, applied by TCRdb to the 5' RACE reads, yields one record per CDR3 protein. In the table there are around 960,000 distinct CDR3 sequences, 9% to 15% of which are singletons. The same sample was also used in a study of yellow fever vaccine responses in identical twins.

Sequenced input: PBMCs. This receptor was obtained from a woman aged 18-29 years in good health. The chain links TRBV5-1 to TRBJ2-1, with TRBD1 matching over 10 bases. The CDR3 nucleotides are TGCGCCAGCAGCTTGGCCATTGGGACAGGGGTTAATGAGCAGTTCTTC. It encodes CASSLAIGTGVNEQFF.